The rows below give T cell receptor beta chains drawn from one sample of a study of blood T cell repertoires in COVID-19. Repertoires were generated with immunoSEQ multiplex PCR, while TCRdb's copy carries only in-frame clones and drops some. The table lists roughly 45,000 clones, roughly 83% of them singletons. Sequenced sample: peripheral blood. The receptors originated from a human donor in a cohort sampled during active COVID-19. Both conserved end residues are part of each CDR3. D genes are given only for firm matches. Size is omitted from some rows. Given values are once, few, many or a class for expanded clones.

len	j_gene	v_gene	d_gene	abundance	CDR3aa	CDR3nt
17	TRBJ2-6	TRBV19	TRBD1	-	CASSKGQASSGANVLTF	TGTGCCAGTAGTAAAGGACAGGCGAGCTCTGGGGCCAACGTCCTGACTTTC
16	TRBJ1-6	TRBV30	-	-	CAWKRTGSSYNSPLHF	TGTGCCTGGAAACGCACGGGTAGCTCCTATAATTCACCCCTCCACTTT
15	TRBJ2-2	TRBV9	-	-	CASSVGWTVGGELFF	TGTGCCAGCAGCGTAGGATGGACAGTTGGCGGGGAGCTGTTTTTT
15	TRBJ1-2	TRBV19	TRBD1	-	CASRRQGARVDGYTF	TGTGCCAGTAGGAGACAGGGGGCGCGGGTAGATGGCTACACCTTC
14	TRBJ2-5	TRBV19	-	-	CASSIYRDQETQYF	TGTGCCAGTAGTATCTACAGGGACCAAGAGACCCAGTACTTC
15	TRBJ1-1	TRBV5-6	-	-	CASSFNTGIFYEAFF	TGTGCCAGCAGCTTCAACACAGGGATCTTTTATGAAGCTTTCTTT
13	TRBJ1-1	TRBV6-5	-	-	CASREQGYTEAFF	TGTGCCAGCAGAGAGCAGGGGTACACTGAAGCTTTCTTT
11	TRBJ2-5	TRBV20-1	-	-	CSATQQETQYF	TGCAGTGCTACCCAACAAGAGACCCAGTACTTC
13	TRBJ2-1	TRBV11-3	TRBD1	-	CASTRQGSSEQFF	TGTGCCAGCACCAGACAGGGTAGTAGTGAGCAGTTCTTC
17	TRBJ2-7	TRBV20-1	TRBD1	-	CSASSPPDRGHAYEQYF	TGCAGTGCTAGTAGCCCACCCGACAGGGGCCATGCCTACGAGCAGTACTTC
13	TRBJ2-7	TRBV5-1	-	-	CASSPATSYEQYF	TGCGCCAGCAGCCCCGCAACTAGCTACGAGCAGTACTTC
13	TRBJ2-3	TRBV9	-	-	CASSVPGGYTQYF	TGTGCCAGCAGCGTTCCCGGGGGTTATACGCAGTATTTT
16	TRBJ2-7	TRBV3-1/TRBV3-2	TRBD1	few	CASSVRLGTGPVEQYF	TGTGCCAGCAGCGTGAGGCTTGGGACAGGGCCTGTCGAGCAGTACTTC
13	TRBJ2-7	TRBV9	-	few	CASSASTGLEQYF	TGTGCCAGCAGCGCGTCGACAGGCCTGGAGCAGTACTTC
13	TRBJ1-2	TRBV28	TRBD1	-	CASSFVGGWGYTF	TGTGCCAGCAGTTTTGTAGGGGGCTGGGGCTACACCTTC
19	TRBJ2-6	TRBV2	TRBD1	few	CASSDDRDRIRSGANVLTF	TGTGCCAGCAGTGACGATCGGGACAGAATACGCTCTGGGGCCAACGTCCTGACTTTC
13	TRBJ2-5	TRBV12-3/TRBV12-4	-	once	CASSFGGRETQYF	TGTGCCAGCAGTTTCGGAGGCAGGGAGACCCAGTACTTC
15	TRBJ2-3	TRBV5-1	TRBD2	few	CASTSGGTSTDTQYF	TGCGCCTCCACTAGCGGGGGCACTAGCACAGATACGCAGTATTTT
15	TRBJ2-5	TRBV11-2	TRBD2	-	CASSLGGTSGPFQYF	TGTGCCAGCAGCTTAGGGGGCACTAGCGGCCCTTTCCAGTACTTC
13	TRBJ2-7	TRBV4-1	TRBD2	once	CASSQGGLREQYF	TGCGCCAGCAGCCAAGGGGGACTACGAGAGCAGTACTTC
12	TRBJ1-6	TRBV28	-	few	CASSSMTVILHF	TGTGCCAGCAGTTCTATGACAGTTATTCTCCACTTT
14	TRBJ1-1	TRBV28	TRBD1	-	CASSSGQGDTEAFF	TGTGCCAGCAGTTCGGGACAGGGGGACACTGAAGCTTTCTTT
17	TRBJ2-3	TRBV5-4	TRBD2	-	CASSLKLAGGPEDTQYF	TGTGCCAGCAGCTTGAAATTGGCGGGGGGCCCCGAAGATACGCAGTATTTT
14	TRBJ1-1	TRBV10-3	-	-	CAISVNTRNTEAFF	TGTGCCATCAGTGTGAACACAAGGAACACTGAAGCTTTCTTT
15	TRBJ1-5	TRBV10-3	TRBD1	-	CAISESKGGHEPQHF	TGTGCCATCAGTGAGTCGAAAGGGGGCCACGAGCCCCAGCATTTT
17	TRBJ1-1	TRBV28	TRBD1	-	CASSPRRDRVGNTEAFF	TGTGCCAGCAGTCCCAGAAGGGACAGGGTAGGGAACACTGAAGCTTTCTTT
15	TRBJ1-5	TRBV6-5	-	-	CASSYSSRRNQPQHF	TGTGCCAGCAGTTACTCGTCCAGGCGTAACCAGCCCCAGCATTTT
14	TRBJ2-7	TRBV5-1	TRBD1	-	CASSWGTGGYEQYF	TGCGCCAGCAGCTGGGGGACAGGGGGCTACGAGCAGTACTTC
15	TRBJ1-3	TRBV5-1	-	once	CASSLGQSLGNTIYF	TGCGCCAGCAGCTTGGGACAGTCCCTTGGAAACACCATATATTTT
15	TRBJ2-7	TRBV27	TRBD1	-	CASSLSRTGVYEQYF	TGTGCCAGCAGTTTATCCAGGACAGGGGTCTACGAGCAGTACTTC
14	TRBJ1-2	TRBV27	-	-	CASSPRQVLGGYTF	TGTGCCAGCAGTCCCCGACAGGTCCTGGGGGGCTACACCTTC
15	TRBJ1-1	TRBV2	-	-	CASSDVGAQNTEAFF	TGTGCCAGCAGTGATGTAGGGGCCCAGAACACTGAAGCTTTCTTT
14	TRBJ1-5	TRBV19	TRBD1	-	CASSIEQGNQPQHF	TGTGCCAGTAGTATTGAACAGGGGAATCAGCCCCAGCATTTT
16	TRBJ2-7	TRBV20-1	-	-	CSASTSQTGTPYEQYF	TGCAGTGCTAGTACTAGTCAAACCGGGACACCCTACGAGCAGTACTTC
17	TRBJ1-6	TRBV5-4	-	once	CASSLADRSSYNSPLHF	TGTGCCAGCAGCTTGGCAGACAGGAGCTCCTATAATTCACCCCTCCACTTT
13	TRBJ2-7	TRBV2	-	-	CASSEQRSYEQYF	TGTGCCAGCAGTGAACAGCGGTCCTACGAGCAGTACTTC
12	TRBJ2-1	TRBV18	-	once	CASSPREGEQFF	TGTGCCAGCTCACCACGTGAGGGTGAGCAGTTCTTC
13	TRBJ1-1	TRBV9	-	-	CASSVRGNTEAFF	TGTGCCAGCAGCGTAAGGGGGAACACTGAAGCTTTCTTT
16	TRBJ2-2	TRBV15	-	-	CATSSDRDFTTGELFF	TGTGCCACCAGCAGCGACAGGGACTTCACCACCGGGGAGCTGTTTTTT
16	TRBJ1-2	TRBV6-6	-	-	CASSRSTRQEVYGYTF	TGTGCCAGCAGTCGATCGACCCGACAGGAAGTATATGGCTACACCTTC